The clone carrying this TCR beta chain was recorded a few times. Its antigen remains unknown. The ends were cut back, 4 bases at V and 5 bases at J, with 17 bases in the middle. The CDR3 spans 16 residues. Germline V gives CDR1 MGHRA, CDR2 YSYEKL. This record comes from a study of T cell repertoires in cytomegalovirus infection. Overall study context: Public TCR beta signatures provided an indication of both CMV infection and a matching HLA type.

Study-wide results and limits: The cumulative frequency of public TCR beta families identified carriers of CMV plus the relevant HLA.

MiXCR was run by TCRdb on the reads, yielding one entry per CDR3 protein. The sample has some 270,000 distinct CDR3 sequences; over 15% are singletons. Sequenced: CD8+ T cells from PBMCs. The rearrangement uses TRBV4-1 and TRBJ2-2; weak D call: TRBD1 (6 bases). This receptor was taken from a human donor in good health (CMV status not recorded). Some clones in this sample may be carry-over from other donors' samples. The CDR3 region has the DNA TGCGCCAGCAGCCTGAGGGGACACCAGGGAACCGGGGAGCTGTTTTTT. It specifies CASSLRGHQGTGELFF.